Detailed here is one T cell receptor beta chain. The target antigen is unknown. The germline V gene has CDR1 WNHNN and CDR2 SYGVQD (reference sequence). After removal of 4 bases from V and 5 bases from J, the junction contained 5 bases not matched to a gene. The CDR3 has 15 amino acids. With 60 Vbeta and 13 Jbeta primers, the PCR was carried out. Method: immunoSEQ multiplex PCR; TCRdb's copy keeps in-frame clones and lacks some. In the table there are about 220,000 clones, around 76% of which are singletons. The data are from a study of cytomegalovirus exposure and HLA in healthy donors. Study findings and constraints: A later analysis associated 15,000 or so TCR beta sequences with HLA alleles at a 0.05 false discovery rate. The study designated fewer than 200 TCR beta chains cytomegalovirus-associated. A missense DCLRE1C variant was associated with V- and J-gene trimming of TCR beta chains in a later analysis, and an independent cohort replicated the association.

The sequenced sample consisted of PBMCs. The chain joins TRBV10-1 to TRBJ2-1; TRBD1 matches at 10 bases. The clonotype comes from a man younger than 35 in good health and CMV-seronegative. CDR3 sequence reads: CASSGTGTGDNEQFF. The CDR3 DNA is TGCGCCAGCAGTGGAACCGGGACAGGGGACAATGAGCAGTTCTTC.